Below are 20 T cell receptor beta chains sequenced from a single sample in a study of cytomegalovirus exposure and HLA in healthy donors. The PCR contained 60 Vbeta and 13 Jbeta primers. Sequencing used immunoSEQ multiplex PCR; TCRdb keeps in-frame clones, though not all of them. The sample holds under 150,000 clones, approximately 85% seen once. Sequenced material: PBMCs. All receptors derive from a boy aged 5-17 years in good health and CMV-seronegative.

The DNA of the CDR3 is TGTGCCAGCAGCTTATCCGTCGGACTAGCTGCTATCCCCTACGAGCAGTACTTC. Translating gives CASSLSVGLAAIPYEQYF. The chain is built from TRBV7-2 and TRBJ2-7; 8 nucleotides align to TRBD2. This CDR3 contains 18 residues. The germline gives CDR1 SGHTA, CDR2 FQGNSA. V shed 2 bases, J shed 2 bases, and the junction held 14 bases outside the gene matches.

CDR3 region: CASSVGLAGVETQYF. DNA of the CDR3: TGTGCCAGCAGTGTTGGACTAGCGGGAGTGGAGACCCAGTACTTC. The chain carries TRBV25-1 and TRBJ2-5; 13 bases line up with TRBD2. The CDR3 is 15 amino acids. Germline lookup yields CDR1 MGHDK and CDR2 SYGVNS. After removal of 4 bases from V and 5 bases from J, the junction contained 4 bases not matched to a gene.

This chain links TRBV5-1 with TRBJ2-3; 14 bases line up with TRBD2. The trim removed 3 bases at V and 4 bases at J, leaving 7 bases unmatched. Germline CDR1 reads SGHRS; CDR2 reads YFSETQ. This CDR3 is 17 amino acids long. The CDR3 spells CASSSGLAGGGSDTQYF. The CDR3 coding sequence is TGCGCCAGCAGCTCTGGACTAGCGGGAGGTGGTTCAGATACGCAGTATTTT.

The chain uses TRBV27 and TRBJ1-1; 7 nucleotides align to TRBD1. Germline assignment: CDR1 MNHEY and CDR2 SMNVEV (reference sequence). The CDR3 loop spans 13 amino acids. The V and J ends lost 8 bases and 4 bases, in that order; junction bases with no gene match: 7. CDR3 nucleotide sequence: TGTGCCAGCGCGACAGGGTTGGGCACTGAAGCTTTCTTT. It yields the protein CASATGLGTEAFF.

The chain couples TRBV2 to TRBJ2-7; weak D call: TRBD2 (6 bases). The CDR3 extends over 14 amino acids. CDR1 and CDR2 from the germline V gene are SNHLY and FYNNEI. V gave up 1 base and J gave up 3 bases, with 10 bases separating them. The CDR3 bases are TGTGCCAGCAGTGAAGGGAGGGGCGGCTACGAGCAGTACTTC. Amino acid sequence: CASSEGRGGYEQYF.

This chain connects TRBV19 to TRBJ1-1, with D unresolved. The germline V gene has CDR1 LNHDA and CDR2 SQIVND (reference sequence). V was clipped by 7 bases and J by 0 bases, with 21 bases between them. The CDR3 extends over 17 amino acids. The CDR3 loop is CASTALSPPVVNTEAFF. The CDR3, as DNA: TGTGCCAGTACTGCACTAAGTCCCCCGGTGGTGAACACTGAAGCTTTCTTT.

The chain joins TRBV7-9 to TRBJ2-7, with 7 bases aligning to TRBD1. The CDR3 is 15 residues long. The V gene's germline CDR1 is SEHNR and CDR2 FQNEAQ (reference sequence). V lost 4 bases and J lost 6; bases outside the gene matches: 12. CDR3 sequence: CASSSLRQGRSEQYF. CDR3 nucleotide sequence: TGTGCCAGCAGCTCCTTACGACAGGGCAGGTCCGAGCAGTACTTC.

V usage is TRBV5-1 and J usage is TRBJ1-1; no firm D call. The ends were cut back, 2 bases at V and 4 bases at J, with 18 bases in the middle. The length of the CDR3 is 16 residues. Germline-derived CDR1 and CDR2 are SGHRS and YFSETQ. In nucleotides, the CDR3 is TGCGCCAGCAGCTTCTTTAACAGCCCCCGGGGCACTGAAGCTTTCTTT. It is translated as CASSFFNSPRGTEAFF.

The rearrangement joins TRBV19 to TRBJ1-5; the D is unclear. The V gene's germline CDR1 is LNHDA and CDR2 SQIVND (reference sequence). Trimming removed 3 bases from V and 3 bases from J, with 9 bases in between. The CDR3 is made up of 14 amino acids. For the CDR3, the DNA is TGTGCCAGTAGTATCGCAGGAAACAATCAGCCCCAGCATTTT. Encoded protein: CASSIAGNNQPQHF.

V is TRBV5-1 and J is TRBJ2-7; 9 positions agree with TRBD2. The J segment lost 6 bases and the V segment lost 4 bases, leaving 11 bases of the junction unmatched. Germline V gives CDR1 SGHRS, CDR2 YFSETQ. The CDR3 spans 15 residues. The CDR3, as DNA: TGCGCCAGCAGCCAGGACGCGGGAGGGCCAGGCGAGCAGTACTTC. Translated, it gives CASSQDAGGPGEQYF.

J is TRBJ1-1 and V is TRBV4-3; the D is unclear. There are 15 residues in the CDR3. Germline assignment: CDR1 LGHNA and CDR2 YSLEER. Trimming stripped 0 bases from V and 1 base from J, with 9 bases between. This CDR3 reads CASSQDYRRNTEAFF. The CDR3 DNA sequence: TGCGCCAGCAGCCAAGATTATCGGAGGAACACTGAAGCTTTCTTT.

This clone was picked up a small number of times. V and J are TRBV18 and TRBJ2-7; 9 nucleotides align to TRBD2. This CDR3 spans 17 amino acids. Germline assignment: CDR1 KGHSH and CDR2 LQKENI. V dropped 3 bases and J dropped 4; count of bases not matched to a gene: 13. In DNA, the CDR3 is TGTGCCAGCTCACCGTTAGCGGGAGACGACTCGTTGTACGAGCAGTACTTC. Amino acids: CASSPLAGDDSLYEQYF.

This clone occurred a few times. V usage is TRBV6-5 and J usage is TRBJ1-3; no clear D gene. Trimming took off 6 bases at V and 3 bases at J, with 12 bases between the two ends. The CDR3 is 14 amino acids. Germline V gene data show CDR1 as MNHEY and CDR2 as SVGAGI. The CDR3 sequence: CASSLGRDGNTIYF. CDR3 DNA: TGTGCCAGCAGCCTGGGGAGAGATGGAAACACCATATATTTT.

V gene TRBV7-9 combines with J gene TRBJ2-7, with 8 bases lining up with TRBD1. Germline CDR1 reads SEHNR; CDR2 reads FQNEAQ (reference sequence). V was clipped by 5 bases and J by 5 bases; unmatched bases: 5. This CDR3 has 13 amino acids. DNA of the CDR3: TGTGCCAGCAGCAGACCGACAGGGGACGAGCAGTACTTC. Encoded protein: CASSRPTGDEQYF.

The chain recombines TRBV4-2 with TRBJ2-7, with a tentative D call TRBD2 (5 bases). This CDR3 is 17 amino acids long. Germline V gene sequence: CDR1 LGHNA, CDR2 YNFKEQ. V was shortened by 5 bases and J by 1 base, with 21 bases between the two germline ends. CDR3 loop: CASSFIEGGKRSYEQYF. The CDR3 DNA reads as TGTGCCAGCAGCTTTATAGAAGGAGGAAAAAGGTCCTACGAGCAGTACTTC.

The V call is TRBV30, the J call TRBJ2-2, with D maybe TRBD2 (5 bases). The germline CDR1 and CDR2 sequences are GTSNPN and SVGIG (reference sequence). The V gene lost 8 bases and the J gene lost 5 bases, with 6 bases spanning the gap. This CDR3 is built from 10 residues. CDR3 in DNA: TGTGCCACTAGAACCGGGGAGCTGTTTTTT. This codes for CATRTGELFF.

The gene calls are TRBV7-8 and TRBJ2-2; possible D gene TRBD1, 6 bases. The CDR3 totals 14 residues. The germline V gene encodes CDR1 SGHVS and CDR2 FQNEAQ. Trimming took 0 bases from V and 8 from J, leaving 10 bases between them. The CDR3 sequence is CASSLAQGRGELFF. CDR3 nucleotides: TGTGCCAGCAGCTTAGCGCAGGGGCGAGGGGAGCTGTTTTTT.

DNA of the CDR3: TGTGCCAGCAGTTGGGGTAGCGGGAGGACCTACAATGAGCAGTTCTTC. This codes for CASSWGSGRTYNEQFF. The chain uses TRBV27 and TRBJ2-1, with 10 bases fitting TRBD2. The CDR3 is 16 amino acids. CDR1 is MNHEY and CDR2 is SMNVEV in the germline V gene (reference sequence). Trimming took 4 bases from V and 2 from J; bases not matched to a gene: 5.

The chain uses TRBV5-5 and TRBJ1-2; D might be TRBD1 (5 bases). Trimming cost V 1 base and J 4 bases, with 8 bases left between them. CDR1 and CDR2 (germline): SGHKS, YYEKEE (reference sequence). The CDR3 loop spans 13 amino acids. The DNA for the CDR3 is TGTGCCAGCAGCTTGCAGGGCGCCTATGGCTACACCTTC. This encodes CASSLQGAYGYTF.

This clone was seen more than once but under ten times. The chain carries TRBV5-4 and TRBJ1-1, with no clear D. V lost 4 bases and J 3 bases, leaving 10 bases between the germline ends. Germline V lookup: CDR1 SGHNT, CDR2 YYREEE (reference sequence). The CDR3 covers 13 residues. DNA for the CDR3: TGTGCCAGCAGCACCCAGGAACACACTGAAGCTTTCTTT. Amino acid sequence: CASSTQEHTEAFF.